Listed below are T cell receptor beta chains from one sample, sequenced in a study of blood T cell repertoires in COVID-19. The repertoire was sequenced with immunoSEQ multiplex PCR; TCRdb's copy has only in-frame clones and lacks some. The table lists roughly 130,000 clones, 65% to 85% of them singletons. The material sequenced was peripheral blood. The source of these receptors is a man aged 65 to 79 with acute or convalescent COVID-19. CDR3s include the opening cysteine and the closing phenylalanine or tryptophan. D genes are given only for firm matches. Not all rows give a size; the values are once, few, many and, for expanded clones, a class.

v_call	d_call	j_call	clone_size	cdr3_nt	cdr3_aa
TRBV5-4	TRBD1	TRBJ1-4	.	TGTGCCAGCAGTCGAACCCGGGACAGCACGAATGAAAAACTGTTTTTT	CASSRTRDSTNEKLFF
TRBV6-6	.	TRBJ2-7	.	TGTGCCAGCAGTTTGGTGGAGGGGAAGGGTTACGAGCAGTACTTC	CASSLVEGKGYEQYF
TRBV7-3	.	TRBJ1-1	.	TGTGCCAGCAGCTTAATACCAGGGGCGTACGCTTTCTTT	CASSLIPGAYAFF
TRBV5-1	TRBD1	TRBJ1-6	.	TGCGCCAGCAGTTCTGGACAGGGGAACGGTTCACCCCTCCACTTT	CASSSGQGNGSPLHF
TRBV3-1/TRBV3-2	.	TRBJ1-6	.	TGTGCCAGCAGCCACCAGGGGCGAGGAAATTCACCCCTCCACTTT	CASSHQGRGNSPLHF
TRBV21-1	.	TRBJ1-1	.	TGTGCCAGCAGCAAAGGGGACAGTACGAACACTGAAGCTTTCTTT	CASSKGDSTNTEAFF
TRBV5-4	TRBD2	TRBJ2-1	.	TGTGCCAGCAGCCTGGGGTTAGGGACTAGCGGATCCTACAATGAGCAGTTCTTC	CASSLGLGTSGSYNEQFF
TRBV7-6	.	TRBJ1-5	.	TGTGCCAGCAGCTTAGGTGCGGGTCAGCCCCAGCATTTT	CASSLGAGQPQHF
TRBV6-5	.	TRBJ1-4	.	TGTGCCAGCAGTTACACAGGGCCGTTGAGTGAAAAACTGTTTTTT	CASSYTGPLSEKLFF
TRBV11-3	.	TRBJ1-1	.	TGTGCCAGCAGCTTAGATCGTGGCCTCCGAAAAGTGGCTTTCTTT	CASSLDRGLRKVAFF
TRBV4-1	.	TRBJ1-2	.	TGCGCCAGCAGCCCGGGACTGGAGAGCACCAACTATGGCTACACCTTC	CASSPGLESTNYGYTF
TRBV5-1	TRBD1	TRBJ1-1	.	TGCGCCAGCAGCGGGGGACAGGGACTGAACACTGAAGCTTTCTTT	CASSGGQGLNTEAFF
TRBV29-1	.	TRBJ1-2	.	TGCAGCGTTGATTGGGCGCGAGCTAACTATGGCTACACCTTC	CSVDWARANYGYTF
TRBV4-1	.	TRBJ1-2	.	TGCGCCAGCAGCCAAGACCACAGGGTGTACTACACCTTC	CASSQDHRVYYTF
TRBV5-1	.	TRBJ2-7	.	TGCGCCAGCAGCTCCTCCCGGGGGTACGAGCAGTACTTC	CASSSSRGYEQYF
TRBV10-3	TRBD1	TRBJ1-2	.	TGTGCCATCACCGGGACAGGGGATGGTAGCTACACCTTC	CAITGTGDGSYTF
TRBV19	TRBD1	TRBJ2-2	.	TGTGCCAGTAGCGCCGGGACAGGGTTCGGGGAGCTGTTTTTT	CASSAGTGFGELFF
TRBV5-1	TRBD1	TRBJ1-2	.	TGCGCCAGCAGCTTGGGGACAGGGACCGGCTACACCTTC	CASSLGTGTGYTF
TRBV9	TRBD2	TRBJ2-3	.	TGTGCCAGCAGCCCCACCGGAGGAGCGGGGGGGCCGATAGATACGCAGTATTTT	CASSPTGGAGGPIDTQYF
TRBV25-1	.	TRBJ1-6	many	TGTGCCAGCAGCTCAACGACAGGAGTTTTCTCACCCCTCCACTTT	CASSSTTGVFSPLHF
TRBV5-1	TRBD1	TRBJ1-1	.	TGCGCCAGCAGCTTGACAGGGGCTACCAGGGGCACTGAAGCTTTCTTT	CASSLTGATRGTEAFF
TRBV7-7	TRBD2	TRBJ2-7	.	TGTGCTAGCAGCTTCTTGAGCGGGGGCTCCTACGAGCAGTACTTC	CASSFLSGGSYEQYF
TRBV19	TRBD1	TRBJ1-5	.	TGTGCCAGTGCTACCCGGGACAGGGGCCTTTATAGCAATCAGCCCCAGCATTTT	CASATRDRGLYSNQPQHF
TRBV29-1	TRBD1	TRBJ1-5	.	TGCAGCGTTGAAAGGGACAGGGTAGGAAGCAATCAGCCCCAGCATTTT	CSVERDRVGSNQPQHF
TRBV30	.	TRBJ1-4	.	TGTGCCTGGAGGGGCGGGCCCGGAAAGGGACTGTTTTTT	CAWRGGPGKGLFF
TRBV10-2	TRBD1	TRBJ2-7	.	TGCGCCAGCCTGGACAGGTCGAGGTCCTACGAGCAGTACTTC	CASLDRSRSYEQYF
TRBV5-4	.	TRBJ2-1	few	TGTGCCAGCAGCACCGGACTTGGGTCCTACAATGAGCAGTTCTTC	CASSTGLGSYNEQFF
TRBV3-1/TRBV3-2	TRBD1	TRBJ1-3	.	TGTGCCAGCAGCCAAGTCTATGCTGCAGGGGGCGTTCTCTCTGGAAACACCATATATTTT	CASSQVYAAGGVLSGNTIYF
TRBV30	.	TRBJ2-7	.	TGTGCCTGGAGTCTTGGGAGCTCCTACGAGCAGTACTTC	CAWSLGSSYEQYF
TRBV10-3	.	TRBJ2-1	few	TGTGCCATCAGCGGGGACAATGAGCAGTTCTTC	CAISGDNEQFF
TRBV28	TRBD1	TRBJ2-5	.	TGTGCCAGCAGTGGACAGGGAAAAGAGACCCAGTACTTC	CASSGQGKETQYF
TRBV3-1/TRBV3-2	.	TRBJ1-2	.	TGTGCCAGCAGCCACCCGGACAGCCGCTATGGCTACACCTTC	CASSHPDSRYGYTF
TRBV5-1	TRBD1	TRBJ2-7	.	TGCGCCAGCAGCTTGATGACAGGGGGCGCCCCACTCGAGCAGTACTTC	CASSLMTGGAPLEQYF
TRBV6-4	TRBD1	TRBJ1-5	.	TGTGCCAGCAGTTCTCAAGGGGGCGGCACGCCCCAGCATTTT	CASSSQGGGTPQHF
TRBV9	.	TRBJ2-2	.	TGTGCCAGCAGCCGAGGATTTGCGAACACCGGGGAGCTGTTTTTT	CASSRGFANTGELFF
TRBV12-3/TRBV12-4	.	TRBJ1-2	.	TGTGCCAGCAGTTTGGACAGAAACTATGGCTACACCTTC	CASSLDRNYGYTF
TRBV7-8	.	TRBJ1-2	.	TGTGCCAGCAGCCCAGTCTCAGGGAGGGATGGCTACACCTTC	CASSPVSGRDGYTF
TRBV20-1	.	TRBJ2-7	once	TGCAGTGCTAGTCGTGGCCACGAGCAGTACTTC	CSASRGHEQYF
TRBV5-6	.	TRBJ2-2	.	TGTGCCAGCAGCTTGCGGAACACCGGGGAGCTGTTTTTT	CASSLRNTGELFF
TRBV19	.	TRBJ1-1	once	TGTGCCAGTAGTATTGGTTTCTGGACAGTAACTGAAGCTTTCTTT	CASSIGFWTVTEAFF
TRBV6-1	TRBD1	TRBJ2-3	.	TGTGCCAGCAGTGAAAATTCCGGAAGGGGGCGAGGAGATACGCAGTATTTT	CASSENSGRGRGDTQYF
TRBV5-4	TRBD1	TRBJ1-2	few	TGTGCCAGCAGCTGGGGGGGACAGGGAGGCTATGGCTACACCTTC	CASSWGGQGGYGYTF
TRBV6-6	.	TRBJ1-3	once	TGTGCCAGCAGTGCCAGAGGCTCTGGAAACACCATATATTTT	CASSARGSGNTIYF
TRBV5-6	.	TRBJ2-7	.	TGTGCCAGCACCCAGGGGCAGGACGAGCAGTACTTC	CASTQGQDEQYF
TRBV29-1	.	TRBJ2-1	few	TGCAGCGTGCTACAGAGGGACTTCTACAATGAGCAGTTCTTC	CSVLQRDFYNEQFF
TRBV12-3/TRBV12-4	TRBD1	TRBJ1-2	once	TGTGCCAGCAGTTTAGCGGACAGGGTCGGCTACACCTTC	CASSLADRVGYTF
TRBV6-5	TRBD1	TRBJ1-1	.	TGTGCCAGCAGTTCCCCGACAGGGGGCACTGAAGCTTTCTTT	CASSSPTGGTEAFF
TRBV11-1	.	TRBJ2-5	.	TGTGCCAGCAGCGACCGGGACTACCAAGAGACCCAGTACTTC	CASSDRDYQETQYF
TRBV4-1	.	TRBJ2-3	.	TGCGCCAGCAGCCAATCGACAGCGTCAGGCACAGATACGCAGTATTTT	CASSQSTASGTDTQYF
TRBV7-3	.	TRBJ2-2	.	TGTGCCAGCAGCTTAGGGTTTGGCAGGGGGAACACCGGGGAGCTGTTTTTT	CASSLGFGRGNTGELFF
TRBV7-9	TRBD1	TRBJ2-7	.	TGTGCCAGCAGCTTGAGGGCAACCAGGGGGCTCCACGAGCAGTACTTC	CASSLRATRGLHEQYF